This TCR beta chain was sequenced for a study of blood T cell repertoires in COVID-19. Study-wide context: The United States, Italy and Spain were the sources of the acute and convalescent COVID-19 samples. Nucleic acid was either cDNA or gDNA, and it came from T cells, B-cell-depleted T cells, or PBMCs.

As originally analysed: Amplification of reference gene primers provided the estimated nucleated cell counts. Method: immunoSEQ multiplex PCR; TCRdb's copy keeps in-frame clones and lacks some. Clone size and the V and J calls come from that table; the DNA yielded D and trimming. Among about 300,000 clones, about 83% were seen once, and the ten largest hold 0.95% to 1.5%. The receptor was derived from a woman aged 45 to 65 with acute or convalescent COVID-19. The sequencing input was peripheral blood.

This CDR3 is CAWSEVYTEAFF. The CDR3 region has the DNA TGTGCCTGGAGCGAGGTATACACTGAAGCTTTCTTT. The chain has TRBV30 and TRBJ1-1; D remains unclear. Germline lookup yields CDR1 GTSNPN and CDR2 SVGIG (reference sequence). There are 12 residues in the CDR3. V was shortened by 3 bases and J by 3 bases, with 8 bases between the two germline ends.